This passage covers 15 T cell receptor beta chains from one sample sequenced in a study of technical replicates of blood from several donors. TCRdb's copy holds only in-frame clones and misses some; the assay was immunoSEQ multiplex PCR. The table lists tens of thousands of clones, 65% to 90% of them singletons. Sequencing input: PBMCs. These receptors were taken from a human donor in good health. Some clones in this sample may be carry-over from other donors' samples.

The V and J genes are TRBV29-1 and TRBJ2-7; tentatively, D is TRBD2 (5 bases). V lost 0 bases, J lost 5 bases, and 14 bases lay in between. Germline V gene sequence: CDR1 SQVTM, CDR2 ANQGSEA. This CDR3 is built from 14 residues. CDR3 protein: CSVEDVGIGNEQYF. In DNA form, the CDR3 reads TGCAGCGTTGAAGATGTTGGCATCGGGAACGAGCAGTACTTC.

The CDR3 region is CASSRGQGLSPLHF. CDR3 coding DNA: TGTGCCAGCAGCAGAGGACAGGGTTTATCACCCCTCCACTTT. The chain couples TRBV5-6 to TRBJ1-6; 8 nucleotides align to TRBD1. V lost 4 bases, J lost 10 bases, and 7 bases stayed unmatched. Germline V gene sequence: CDR1 SGHDT, CDR2 YYEEEE. CDR3 length: 14 amino acids.

The V gene is TRBV18, the J gene TRBJ2-3; 8 nucleotides align to TRBD2. Germline CDR1 is KGHSH and CDR2 is LQKENI. V lost 4 bases to trimming and J lost 0 bases; unmatched junction nucleotides: 3. The CDR3 is made up of 15 amino acids. The CDR3 DNA sequence: TGTGCCAGCTCACGGACGGGGGGGAGCACAGATACGCAGTATTTT. Translating gives CASSRTGGSTDTQYF.

This sequence joins TRBV2 and TRBJ1-5; no clear D gene. V lost 6 bases and J 0 bases, leaving 12 bases between the germline ends. Germline CDR1 reads SNHLY; CDR2 reads FYNNEI. This CDR3 contains 15 residues. The CDR3 nucleotides read TGTGCCAGCAGCCTCGAGGCAGATAGCAATCAGCCCCAGCATTTT. It translates to CASSLEADSNQPQHF.

V is TRBV4-3 and J is TRBJ1-2, with a possible D match to TRBD1 (6 bases). This CDR3 region has 16 residues. Germline loops: CDR1 LGHNA, CDR2 YSLEER. Trimming pared 0 bases from V and 0 bases from J, leaving 11 bases between. The CDR3 sequence: CASSQDRTDPNYGYTF. As DNA, the CDR3 is TGCGCCAGCAGCCAAGATAGGACAGATCCTAACTATGGCTACACCTTC.

This chain joins TRBV7-2 and TRBJ2-7, with TRBD1 as a possible D gene (6 bases). CDR1 and CDR2 from the germline V gene are SGHTA and FQGNSA. The CDR3 sequence is 13 residues long. Between the trimmed V and J ends, which lost 4 bases and 3 bases, there was a span of 10 bases. This CDR3 is CASSSLGGYEQYF. DNA for the CDR3: TGTGCCAGCAGCTCATTAGGGGGCTACGAGCAGTACTTC.

The CDR3 is CASSLAETESNTQYF. The CDR3 DNA sequence: TGTGCCAGCAGCTTAGCGGAGACGGAGTCCAATACGCAGTATTTT. The chain links TRBV7-9 to TRBJ2-3; D is unresolved. Looked up from germline, CDR1 is SEHNR and CDR2 is FQNEAQ (reference sequence). The CDR3 is 15 amino acids. V was trimmed by 0 bases and J by 7 bases, leaving 14 bases between them.

In its sample, this clone was seen once. This chain uses TRBV7-2 with TRBJ2-6; D is undetermined. The CDR3 is 15 amino acids. Trimming stripped 3 bases from V and 1 base from J, with 7 bases between. Germline V gives CDR1 SGHTA, CDR2 FQGNSA. For the CDR3, the DNA is TGTGCCAGCAGCTTCGCAGAATCTGGGGCCAACGTCCTGACTTTC. Protein product: CASSFAESGANVLTF.

The chain recombines TRBV7-3 with TRBJ1-2; 8 nucleotides align to TRBD1. Germline V gives CDR1 SGHTA, CDR2 FQGTGA. The junction had 8 bases not matched to a gene; V was cut back by 6 bases and J by 2 bases. CDR3 size: 15 residues. The CDR3, as DNA: TGTGCCAGCAGTCCCAGTGGACAGGGAAACTATGGCTACACCTTC. This gives the protein CASSPSGQGNYGYTF.

This rearrangement joins TRBV19 to TRBJ2-3, with 7 positions matching TRBD1. V was pared by 4 bases and J by 2 bases, with 15 bases of the junction left unmatched. Germline V gene lookup returns CDR1 LNHDA and CDR2 SQIVND (reference sequence). This CDR3 region has 18 residues. The CDR3 region has the DNA TGTGCCAGTAGTAACCTCCGAGTGGGCAGGGGGAACACAGATACGCAGTATTTT. It codes for CASSNLRVGRGNTDTQYF.

The rearrangement joins TRBV18 to TRBJ2-7; D ambiguous. The CDR3 runs 15 residues. V was clipped by 6 bases and J by 5 bases, with 20 bases between them. Germline CDR1 reads KGHSH; CDR2 reads LQKENI. This CDR3 is CASSPTSGLRNEQYF. CDR3 sequence (DNA): TGTGCCAGCTCGCCTACATCCGGCCTGAGGAACGAGCAGTACTTC.

With respect to this clone: The junction departs from the called germline gene at one end, perhaps through a read error. This sequence joins TRBV4-1 and TRBJ2-5, with 11 bases lining up with TRBD2. Germline lookup yields CDR1 MGHRA and CDR2 YSYEKL. CDR3 length: 15 amino acids. The chain's CDR3 is CASSPDSGGVKTQYF. In DNA, the CDR3 is TGTGCCAGCAGCCCTGATAGCGGGGGGGTGAAGACCCAGTACTTC.

V is TRBV6-5 and J is TRBJ2-7; a weak D match, TRBD2 (6 bases). Trimming took off 4 bases at V and 7 bases at J, with 14 bases between the two ends. There are 13 residues in the CDR3. Germline CDR1 MNHEY, CDR2 SVGAGI. DNA of the CDR3: TGTGCCAGCAGTTCGGGGGTGGAGAGGGAGCAGTACTTC. This encodes CASSSGVEREQYF.

The chain couples TRBV4-1 to TRBJ1-5; D unresolved. This CDR3 is built from 18 residues. Germline assignment: CDR1 MGHRA and CDR2 YSYEKL. V was pared by 1 base and J by 1 base, with 17 bases between. This CDR3 reads CASSQGPPESESNQPQHF. In DNA form, the CDR3 reads TGCGCCAGCAGCCAAGGACCCCCTGAATCGGAGAGCAATCAGCCCCAGCATTTT.

V usage is TRBV2 and J usage is TRBJ2-2; tentatively, D is TRBD2 (6 bases). V was trimmed by 6 bases and J by 0 bases, leaving 14 bases between them. The CDR3 spans 16 residues. Germline loops: CDR1 SNHLY, CDR2 FYNNEI. The CDR3 sequence is CASSPLTGANTGELFF. The CDR3, as DNA: TGTGCCAGCAGCCCACTGACGGGGGCGAACACCGGGGAGCTGTTTTTT. The whole variable domain, filled in from reference TRBV2 and TRBJ2-2, reads EPEVTQTPSHQVTQMGQEVILRCVPISNHLYFYWYRQILGQKVEFLVSFYNNEISEKSEIFDDQFSVERPDGSNFTLKIRSTKLEDSAMYFCASSPLTGANTGELFFGEGSRLTVL.